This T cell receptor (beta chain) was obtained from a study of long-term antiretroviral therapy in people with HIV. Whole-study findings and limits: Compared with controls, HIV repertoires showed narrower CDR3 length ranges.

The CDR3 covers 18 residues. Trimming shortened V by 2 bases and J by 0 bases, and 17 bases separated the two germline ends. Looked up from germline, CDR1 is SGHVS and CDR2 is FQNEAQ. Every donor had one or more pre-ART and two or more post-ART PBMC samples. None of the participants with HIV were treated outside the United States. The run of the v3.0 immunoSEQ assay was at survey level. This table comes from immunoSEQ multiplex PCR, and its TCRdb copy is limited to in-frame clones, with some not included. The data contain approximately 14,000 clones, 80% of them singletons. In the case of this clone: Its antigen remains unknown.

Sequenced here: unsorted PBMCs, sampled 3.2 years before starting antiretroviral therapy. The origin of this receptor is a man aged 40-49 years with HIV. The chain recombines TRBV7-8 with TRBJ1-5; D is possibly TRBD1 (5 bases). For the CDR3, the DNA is TGTGCCAGCAGCTTAAGGGAAGACAGTCCTTATAGCAATCAGCCCCAGCATTTT. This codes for CASSLREDSPYSNQPQHF. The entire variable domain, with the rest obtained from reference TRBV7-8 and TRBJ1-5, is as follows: GAGVSQSPRYKVAKRGQDVALRCDPISGHVSLFWYQQALGQGPEFLTYFQNEAQLDKSGLPSDRFFAERPEGSVSTLKIQRTQQEDSAVYLCASSLREDSPYSNQPQHFGDGTRLSIL.